This passage covers 12 T cell receptor beta chains from one sample sequenced in a study of blood T cell repertoires in COVID-19. Sequencing used immunoSEQ multiplex PCR; TCRdb keeps in-frame clones, though not all of them. The sample has some 460,000 clones, roughly nine tenths seen once. Sequenced input: PBMCs or T cells enriched from blood (not recorded which). All receptors derive from a woman under 30 with acute COVID-19.

V usage is TRBV5-6 and J usage is TRBJ2-7; 7 bases are a match to TRBD1. J was trimmed by 2 bases and V by 5 bases; bases with no gene match: 19. CDR1 is SGHDT, CDR2 YYEEEE, per germline. This CDR3 is 18 amino acids long. The CDR3 sequence is CASSNPAPGTDDTYEQYF. The CDR3 DNA reads as TGTGCCAGCAGTAACCCCGCCCCCGGGACAGACGATACCTACGAGCAGTACTTC.

This clone was seen a single time. This chain's CDR3 is CASSLEVIGNQPQHF. DNA of the CDR3: TGTGCCAGCAGTTTAGAGGTGATCGGCAATCAGCCCCAGCATTTT. The chain recombines TRBV28 with TRBJ1-5; no clear D. This CDR3 contains 15 residues. Germline CDR1 reads MDHEN; CDR2 reads SYDVKM. Trimming shortened V by 2 bases and J by 2 bases, and 10 bases separated the two germline ends.

This sequence joins TRBV7-2 and TRBJ1-2; weak D call: TRBD1 (6 bases). Germline-derived CDR1 and CDR2 are SGHTA and FQGNSA. CDR3 length: 15 residues. The ends were cut back, 5 bases at V and 4 bases at J, with 17 bases in the middle. The CDR3 coding sequence is TGTGCCAGCAGCCCAAGGGGGGGGAAGGGCTATGGCTACACCTTC. Its protein is CASSPRGGKGYGYTF.

The chain employs TRBV3-1 (or the pseudogene TRBV3-2) and TRBJ2-7, with 8 bases aligning to TRBD2. The CDR3 is made up of 14 amino acids. Germline values: CDR1 LGHDT, CDR2 YNNKEL (reference sequence). The J segment lost 3 bases and the V segment lost 1 base, leaving 2 bases of the junction unmatched. The CDR3 spells CASSQGGTSYEQYF. DNA of the CDR3: TGTGCCAGCAGCCAAGGCGGGACTAGCTACGAGCAGTACTTC.

The chain has TRBV9 and TRBJ2-1; 12 bases are a match to TRBD2. Looked up from germline, CDR1 is SGDLS and CDR2 is YYNGEE. Trimming took 3 bases from V and 4 from J; bases not matched to a gene: 8. The CDR3 runs to 17 residues. The CDR3 sequence: CASSAPGLAGAYNEQFF. For the CDR3, the DNA is TGTGCCAGCAGCGCACCGGGACTAGCGGGCGCTTACAATGAGCAGTTCTTC.

The chain has TRBV7-9 and TRBJ1-1; 7 nucleotides line up with TRBD1. Germline V lookup: CDR1 SEHNR, CDR2 FQNEAQ (reference sequence). The CDR3 loop spans 15 amino acids. Germline trimming cut 2 bases from V and 6 bases from J; bases unmatched to any gene: 9. In DNA, the CDR3 is TGTGCCAGCAGCTTACCCGAACAGGGGAGGCCTGAAGCTTTCTTT. Translating gives CASSLPEQGRPEAFF.

The CDR3 loop reads CASSLDPTGGGNQPQHF. CDR3 coding DNA: TGTGCCAGCAGCTTAGACCCCACAGGGGGAGGCAATCAGCCCCAGCATTTT. This chain uses TRBV7-2 with TRBJ1-5; TRBD1 aligns across 8 bases. This CDR3 has 17 residues. Per germline, CDR1 SGHTA and CDR2 FQGNSA. The V segment lost 1 base and the J segment 2 bases; nucleotides outside the gene matches: 7.

V is TRBV2 and J is TRBJ2-3, with 7 positions matching TRBD2. The junction had 1 base not matched to a gene; V was cut back by 9 bases and J by 1 base. The CDR3 contains 12 residues. Germline-derived CDR1 and CDR2 are SNHLY and FYNNEI. In nucleotides, the CDR3 is TGTGCCAGACGGGGGGGCACAGATACGCAGTATTTT. Its translation: CARRGGTDTQYF.

The CDR3 sequence is CASAGRGRVTNEKLFF. Written as DNA, the CDR3 is TGTGCCAGCGCCGGCAGGGGAAGGGTAACTAATGAAAAACTGTTTTTT. The V and J genes are TRBV19 and TRBJ1-4, with D possibly matching TRBD1 (6 bases). The CDR3 length is 16 residues. With 9 bases removed from V and 1 base from J, the gap between germline ends came to 18 bases. Germline V lookup: CDR1 LNHDA, CDR2 SQIVND (reference sequence).

V is TRBV5-1 and J is TRBJ2-5, with 14 nucleotides matching TRBD2. Trimming removed 3 bases from V and 2 bases from J; junction bases left unmatched: 3. CDR1 SGHRS and CDR2 YFSETQ come from the germline V gene. This CDR3 is built from 16 residues. Here the CDR3 DNA reads TGCGCCAGCAGCTATAGACTAGCGGGAGGGCAAGAGACCCAGTACTTC. Encoded protein: CASSYRLAGGQETQYF.

The chain recombines TRBV2 with TRBJ2-3, with TRBD2 matching 7 bases. V trimming: 9 bases; J trimming: 2 bases; junction bases outside the gene matches: 5. The CDR3 has 13 residues. CDR1 is SNHLY and CDR2 is FYNNEI in the germline V gene. Here the CDR3 reads CARGSGVTDTQYF. DNA for the CDR3: TGTGCCAGGGGCAGCGGGGTCACAGATACGCAGTATTTT. The entire variable domain, with the rest obtained from reference TRBV2 and TRBJ2-3, is as follows: EPEVTQTPSHQVTQMGQEVILRCVPISNHLYFYWYRQILGQKVEFLVSFYNNEISEKSEIFDDQFSVERPDGSNFTLKIRSTKLEDSAMYFCARGSGVTDTQYFGPGTRLTVL.

The CDR3 nucleotides are TGTGCCAGCAGTTTAATGGGGACTAGCGGGACGTTCTTC. The encoded protein is CASSLMGTSGTFF. This chain uses TRBV28 with TRBJ2-1; 13 bases agree with TRBD2. From germline, CDR1 is MDHEN and CDR2 SYDVKM. This CDR3 has 13 residues. Trimming removed 2 bases from V and 15 bases from J; junction bases left unmatched: 4. Full variable domain (rest looked up from reference TRBV28 and TRBJ2-1): DVKVTQSSRYLVKRTGEKVFLECVQDMDHENMFWYRQDPGLGLRLIYFSYDVKMKEKGDIPEGYSVSREKKERFSLILESASTNQTSMYLCASSLMGTSGTFFGPGTRLTVL.